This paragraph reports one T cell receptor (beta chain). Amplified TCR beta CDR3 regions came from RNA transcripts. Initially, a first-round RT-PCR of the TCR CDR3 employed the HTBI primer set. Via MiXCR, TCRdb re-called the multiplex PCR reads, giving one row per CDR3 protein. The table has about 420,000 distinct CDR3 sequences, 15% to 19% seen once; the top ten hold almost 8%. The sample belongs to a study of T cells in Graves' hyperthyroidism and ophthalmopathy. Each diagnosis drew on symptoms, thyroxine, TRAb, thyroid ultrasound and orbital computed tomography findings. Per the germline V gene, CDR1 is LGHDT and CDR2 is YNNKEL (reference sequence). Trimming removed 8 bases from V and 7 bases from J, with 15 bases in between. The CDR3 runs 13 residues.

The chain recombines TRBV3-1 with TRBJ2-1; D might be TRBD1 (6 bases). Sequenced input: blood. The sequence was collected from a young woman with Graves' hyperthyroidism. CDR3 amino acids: CASATTGWNEQFF. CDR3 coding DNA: TGTGCCAGCGCGACTACAGGGTGGAATGAGCAGTTCTTC.